This TCR beta chain was identified during a study of cytomegalovirus exposure and HLA in healthy donors. Comments on this clone: What it binds is not known.

The V gene lost 0 bases and the J gene lost 3 bases, with 8 bases spanning the gap. The V gene's germline CDR1 is SGDLS and CDR2 YYNGEE. The CDR3 has 14 residues. Whole-study results and caveats: Common viral pathogens (according to a later analysis) appeared linked to several of the most significant clusters. Accounts indicate the classifier identified cytomegalovirus status with strong specificity and sensitivity. A previous analysis found most TCR beta V segments productive roughly 87% or roughly 30% of the time.

Primers: 60 Vbeta forward and 13 Jbeta reverse. Some clones are missing from TCRdb's copy, which holds only in-frame ones; the method was immunoSEQ multiplex PCR. The sample includes just under 250,000 clones, more than 75% of them seen just once. This chain connects TRBV9 to TRBJ2-3; no clear D gene. The receptor was isolated from a woman in her thirties or forties in good health and CMV-seropositive. Sample: PBMCs. As DNA, the CDR3 is TGTGCCAGCAGCGTAGCCCCGTCGACAGATACGCAGTATTTT. Amino acid sequence: CASSVAPSTDTQYF.